This TCR beta chain derives from a study of vaccination effects on CD4 cells after COVID-19. A word on this clone: What it recognizes is unknown.

Following culture for around 10 days, CD4+ T cells were isolated. Assay used: immunoSEQ multiplex PCR; TCRdb lists only in-frame clones, some missing. Of 70,000 to 75,000 clones listed, approximately 77% were seen once; the top ten hold roughly 2%. With 4 bases removed from V and 7 bases from J, the gap between germline ends came to 17 bases. Germline CDR1 reads SQVTM; CDR2 reads ANQGSEA. This CDR3 spans 14 amino acids. This receptor was obtained from a human donor who received a COVID-19 vaccine. The sample in question was CD4+ T cells from PBMCs cultured without peptide, obtained before COVID-19 vaccination. The genes are TRBV29-1 and TRBJ2-1, with D tentatively TRBD2 (6 bases). CDR3 sequence (DNA): TGCAGCGTTGCGGGACTTCTAGGAATAAATGAGCAGTTCTTC. This gives the protein CSVAGLLGINEQFF.